The clone carrying this TCR beta chain was seen a handful of times. Its antigen is undetermined. Trimming took 5 bases from V and 6 from J, leaving 21 bases between them. This CDR3 is built from 16 residues. Germline-derived CDR1 and CDR2 are SGHTA and FQGNSA. These data come from a study of T cell repertoires in cytomegalovirus infection. At the level of the study: CMV epitopes that were recently identified and HLA-C-restricted were used alongside well-studied HLA-B-restricted ones. General observations from the study: Identification of carriers of CMV plus the relevant HLA was achieved through cumulative public TCR beta family frequency.

TCRdb passed the reads through MiXCR, listing each CDR3 protein once. This sample carries 450,000 to 600,000 distinct CDR3 sequences, about 39% of them seen once, and the ten largest clones take around 45%. V and J are TRBV7-2 and TRBJ2-3; the D gene is possibly TRBD1 (6 bases). This clonotype was sampled from a human donor in good health (CMV status not recorded). Some clones in this sample may be carry-over from other donors' samples. This specimen was cultured PBMCs, taken from culture after CMV antigen stimulation. The CDR3 is CASSPYGGASTDTQYF. Written as DNA, the CDR3 is TGTGCCAGCAGCCCCTATGGGGGCGCCTCCACCGATACGCAGTATTTT.